This T cell receptor beta chain stems from a study of T cell responses to AZD1222 COVID-19 vaccine. Overall study findings and caveats: Only a handful of AZD1222 recipients, about six in all, had baseline seropositivity. The reported proportion of spike-specific TCRs targeting unmutated variant regions was nearly half.

Concerning this clone: Antigen: not known.

The method was immunoSEQ multiplex PCR; TCRdb's version includes in-frame clones alone and lacks a portion of them. Among roughly 150,000 clones listed, approximately 90% were seen once. Trimming removed 2 bases from V and 3 bases from J, with 7 bases in between. This CDR3 is 13 amino acids long. The TCR sequence derives from an adult in good health. The sequenced sample was peripheral blood, obtained on day 0 of AZD1222 vaccination. The chain joins TRBV12-3 or TRBV12-4 to TRBJ1-2; D is undetermined. Written as DNA, the CDR3 is TGTGCCAGCAGTTTAAAGGGCTACTATGGCTACACCTTC. This translates into CASSLKGYYGYTF.